The TCR beta chain under discussion was sequenced for a study of blood T cell repertoires in COVID-19 (dated by TCRdb to between 2020 and 2021). For context, the study as a whole: Samples from collaborators originated in the United States, Italy and Spain and spanned both the acute and convalescent phases of COVID-19. The material from the prospective study consisted of cDNA or gDNA derived from T cells, B-cell-depleted T cells, or PBMCs. Deeply sampled blood TCRbeta repertoires from subjects exposed to, actively infected with, or recovered from COVID-19 were included in the dataset. The repertoires were made available in a free public database intended to serve as a resource for research on the immune response to SARS-CoV-2. Samples came from the ongoing ImmuneRACE study (first 160 participants) plus 1,254 subjects from 6 global collaborators. Nearly every sample came with metadata listing a de-identified subject ID, COVID-19 status, age in years and sex. Where available, HLA class I and class II types were taken from metadata supplied by the sample provider and were not determined by assay-based typing. What the research found in general, with its limitations: The amount of clinical and demographic metadata varied by source and participant and was provided uncurated.

Enrolling through a virtual design, the prospective study's participants ranged in age from roughly 18 to 100 years and lived across 24 United States geographic areas. In the prospective study, participants were assigned to cohorts based on the clinical history participants reported in a screening survey and a study questionnaire. In the prospective study, whole blood, serum and a nasopharyngeal or oropharyngeal swab were collected from each participant by mobile phlebotomists. Participants in the prospective study had the option to provide additional blood draws and questionnaires over a 2-month period. Prospective study blood samples were shipped either frozen or at room temperature before DNA extraction. TCRbeta CDR3 regions were amplified from genomic DNA using the immunoSEQ Assay, a bias-controlled multiplex PCR. The authors' pipeline ran thus. The number of nucleated cells in each sample was estimated by amplification of reference gene primers within the assay. Sequence reads were collapsed and filtered to measure the absolute abundance of every unique TCRbeta CDR3 rearrangement. For each sample, productive Simpson clonality was calculated by taking the square root of Simpson's diversity index across productive rearrangements. TCRdb took over this immuneACCESS table, retaining in-frame rearrangements with V and J assigned. Such tables are incomplete; in checked studies, under half of the missing clones stem from an unresolved V gene, and the remainder is unexplained. V and J calls and clone size are those listed in that table; D and trimming were worked out from the DNA. For this sample there are fewer than 350,000 clones; just over 90% appear just once. Together, the top ten hold approximately 2.4% of the sample.

Turning to this clone: It lacks a known antigen. One base away there is no much larger clone; base qualities are not given.

This receptor was identified in a woman aged 35 to 49 with acute COVID-19. The sample taken for sequencing was PBMCs or T cells enriched from blood (not recorded which).

The CDR3 sequence is CAFRRREADTQYF. The DNA is as follows: TGTGCCTTTCGCCGGCGGGAGGCAGATACGCAGTATTTT. The chain employs TRBV10-3 and TRBJ2-3, with 8 bases matching TRBD2. The CDR3, from cysteine to phenylalanine, totals 13 residues. Only the CDR3 region is kept as DNA, spanning 39 bases read in frame from base 1. Compared with germline, V lacks 11 bases and J lacks 4 bases; bases without a gene match: 8. Reading the germline V gene gives CDR1 ENHRY and CDR2 SYGVKD.